Shown below are 9 T cell receptor beta chains from a single sample sequenced in a study of T cells expressing NK-cell markers. With the 5' RACE reads reprocessed, TCRdb shows one record per CDR3 protein and no DNA. Its table records 400,000 to 550,000 distinct CDR3 sequences. Specimen: blood T cells: a sorted CD56 or NKG2C T cell subset, CD4+ or CD8+ T cells, or bulk PBMC T cells (not recorded which). Receptors were obtained from a woman aged 18 to 69 in good health.

The V gene is TRBV12-3 or TRBV12-4, the J gene TRBJ1-6; lacking DNA, the TRBD1 call made by TCRdb goes unchecked. This CDR3 is built from 15 residues. This chain's CDR3 is CASSPNTGGTSPLHF.

The chain carries TRBV6-5 and TRBJ2-6; TCRdb lists TRBD1, though no DNA is available to test this call. The CDR3 spans 19 residues. The germline gives CDR1 MNHEY, CDR2 SVGAGI. CDR3 residues: CASSYDPQGPLSGANVLTF.

The chain employs TRBV12-3 or TRBV12-4 and TRBJ1-5; TCRdb selects TRBD1, and the lack of DNA leaves this call unchecked. The CDR3 is 16 amino acids. The CDR3 sequence is CASSPGVANANRPQHF.

The chain joins TRBV12-3 or TRBV12-4 to TRBJ1-6; the D gene TCRdb calls, TRBD1, cannot be checked with no DNA. The CDR3 runs to 16 residues. The CDR3 protein is CASRPDTGGYNSPLHF.

The chain has TRBV29-1 and TRBJ2-3; TCRdb proposes TRBD1, but this gene call is untestable without DNA. This CDR3 comprises 14 residues. Per the germline V gene, CDR1 is SQVTM and CDR2 is ANQGSEA. This chain's CDR3 is CSVAMGGGSDTQYF.

The V and J genes are TRBV4-3 and TRBJ1-2. The CDR3 totals 16 residues. The V gene's germline CDR1 is LGHNA and CDR2 YSLEER. The CDR3 loop reads CASSQDHPDRGYGYTF.

The genes are TRBV4-2 and TRBJ2-1; TCRdb names TRBD1, which stays unverified in the absence of DNA. The germline V gene encodes CDR1 LGHNA and CDR2 YNFKEQ. The CDR3 is made up of 17 amino acids. CDR3: CASSQEDGTGGLDEQFF.

The V and J genes are TRBV6-2 or TRBV6-3 and TRBJ2-1; the TRBD2 assignment by TCRdb is unverifiable without DNA. The CDR3 extends over 15 amino acids. Germline V gene sequence: CDR1 MNHEY, CDR2 SVGEGT. CDR3: CASSARDYRYNEQFF.

V usage is TRBV12-3 or TRBV12-4 and J usage is TRBJ2-3; TCRdb's D call, TRBD2, is unchecked because there is no DNA. The CDR3 has 13 amino acids. This chain's CDR3 is CASSRTKTDTQYF.